This TCR beta chain emerged from a study of patients and donors after allogeneic stem cell transplantation. Germline assignment: CDR1 SGHRS and CDR2 YFSETQ. The V gene end was trimmed by 2 bases and the J gene end by 8 bases; junction bases not matched to a gene: 8. The CDR3 loop spans 14 amino acids. Each CDR3 protein gets one entry after TCRdb re-called the RT-PCR reads with MiXCR. This table has about 160,000 distinct CDR3 sequences, roughly 24% appearing once. This clonotype was counted between two and nine times. Sequenced material: blood, either unsorted or a sorted T cell fraction (not recorded which). J is TRBJ1-2 and V is TRBV5-1; 8 nucleotides agree with TRBD1. The origin of this receptor is a human donor who was either an allogeneic HSCT recipient or a stem cell or donor lymphocyte infusion donor (not recorded which). It is not recorded whose cells these are; they may come from a transplant donor. CDR3 in amino acids: CASSFGTGIEGYTF. The CDR3 DNA follows: TGCGCCAGCAGCTTCGGGACAGGAATAGAAGGCTACACCTTC.